The 30 T cell receptor beta chains listed next were all sequenced from one sample in a study of shared clonotypes between healthy human individuals. Sequencing used immunoSEQ multiplex PCR; TCRdb keeps in-frame clones, though not all of them. Here the sample spans about 2.4 million clones, approximately 92% being singletons. Sequencing was carried out using naive CD4+ T cells sorted from blood. As to subset: CD45RA+ positively selected. The receptors originated from a man between 18 and 29 years old in good health.

This clone came up once. CDR3 amino acids: CASSLERVGTGYTF. CDR3 bases: TGTGCCAGCAGCTTAGAAAGGGTAGGAACAGGCTACACCTTC. The gene calls are TRBV11-2 and TRBJ1-2; D is unresolved. Germline V gene sequence: CDR1 SGHAT, CDR2 FQNNGV. Trimming pared 0 bases from V and 8 bases from J, leaving 13 bases between. The CDR3 extends over 14 amino acids.

The chain uses TRBV27 and TRBJ1-6; D perhaps matches TRBD1 (5 bases). Germline V lookup: CDR1 MNHEY, CDR2 SMNVEV (reference sequence). The CDR3 runs to 13 residues. V lost 8 bases and J 5 bases, leaving 10 bases between the germline ends. CDR3 amino acids: CASQGFNNSPLHF. DNA for the CDR3: TGTGCCAGCCAGGGATTTAATAATTCACCCCTCCACTTT.

This chain links TRBV7-8 with TRBJ2-5, with TRBD1 identical over 10 bases. Germline V lookup: CDR1 SGHVS, CDR2 FQNEAQ. The CDR3 sequence is 16 residues long. The J segment lost 4 bases and the V segment lost 5 bases, leaving 10 bases of the junction unmatched. The chain's CDR3 is CASSLLRDRGGETQYF. The CDR3 DNA reads TGTGCCAGCAGCCTACTCCGGGACAGGGGTGGAGAGACCCAGTACTTC. Looking up the rest from reference TRBV7-8 and TRBJ2-5 gives the full variable domain: GAGVSQSPRYKVAKRGQDVALRCDPISGHVSLFWYQQALGQGPEFLTYFQNEAQLDKSGLPSDRFFAERPEGSVSTLKIQRTQQEDSAVYLCASSLLRDRGGETQYFGPGTRLLVL.

Details on this clone: At one of its ends the junction is not consistent with the germline gene, which may arise from a read error. This sequence joins TRBV6-1 and TRBJ1-3; no firm D call. CDR1 MNHNS and CDR2 SASEGT come from the germline V gene. This CDR3 has 16 residues. DNA for the CDR3: TGTGCCAGCAGTGAAATGGAGCTACGCTCTGGAAGCACCATATATTTT. Protein sequence: CASSEMELRSGSTIYF.

Concerning this clone itself: This sample includes further DNA sequences coding for the same CDR3. The genes are TRBV2 and TRBJ2-7; D possibly corresponds to TRBD1 (6 bases). From germline, CDR1 is SNHLY and CDR2 FYNNEI. V lost 7 bases to trimming and J lost 2 bases, with 6 bases between them. This CDR3 comprises 11 residues. CDR3 loop: CASTGAYEQYF. In DNA form, the CDR3 reads TGTGCCAGCACAGGGGCCTACGAGCAGTACTTC.

V gene TRBV30 combines with J gene TRBJ2-2; unclear D gene. The CDR3 consists of 12 residues. V was shortened by 5 bases and J by 1 base, with 5 bases between the two germline ends. CDR1 is GTSNPN and CDR2 is SVGIG in the germline V gene (reference sequence). The chain's CDR3 is CAWGENTGELFF. In DNA, the CDR3 is TGTGCCTGGGGGGAGAACACCGGGGAGCTGTTTTTT. The full variable domain, its missing parts supplied by reference TRBV30 and TRBJ2-2, is SQTIHQWPATLVQPVGSPLSLECTVEGTSNPNLYWYRQAAGRGLQLLFYSVGIGQISSEVPQNLSASRPQDRQFILSSKKLLLSDSGFYLCAWGENTGELFFGEGSRLTVL.

The chain carries TRBV19 and TRBJ1-2; no reliable D call. This CDR3 contains 14 residues. The germline V and J ends were trimmed by 3 bases and 5 bases, with 13 bases remaining between them. Germline CDR1 reads LNHDA; CDR2 reads SQIVND (reference sequence). CDR3 amino acids: CASSIPSGMYGYTF. CDR3 sequence (DNA): TGTGCCAGTAGTATTCCTTCGGGGATGTATGGCTACACCTTC.

This chain uses TRBV10-2 with TRBJ1-5; 8 positions agree with TRBD1. Germline V gene data show CDR1 as WSHSY and CDR2 as SAAADI. The CDR3 totals 16 residues. Losses at the gene ends were 7 bases for V and 6 bases for J; bases not matched to a gene: 14. The CDR3 here is CASNPTGVGFVQPQHF. CDR3 sequence (DNA): TGCGCCAGCAACCCGACAGGGGTGGGGTTCGTTCAGCCCCAGCATTTT.

This clone was seen only once. The CDR3 is CASSLGYGGGNSPLHF. The CDR3 DNA reads TGTGCCAGCAGCTTAGGGTACGGGGGAGGGAATTCACCCCTCCACTTT. This chain joins TRBV7-9 and TRBJ1-6; a possible D gene is TRBD1 (5 bases). Germline values: CDR1 SEHNR, CDR2 FQNEAQ (reference sequence). With 1 base removed from V and 7 bases from J, the gap between germline ends came to 14 bases. This CDR3 spans 16 amino acids.

The chain couples TRBV4-3 to TRBJ2-1; TRBD2 agrees at 8 bases. The V and J ends lost 2 bases and 6 bases, in that order; junction bases with no gene match: 15. The CDR3 covers 18 residues. Per germline, CDR1 LGHNA and CDR2 YSLEER. The CDR3 loop reads CASSQRMLAGVSSNEQFF. The CDR3 bases are TGCGCCAGCAGCCAACGAATGCTAGCGGGCGTTTCTTCCAATGAGCAGTTCTTC.

The chain combines TRBV2 with TRBJ1-1; perhaps TRBD1 as D (6 bases). The CDR3 consists of 13 residues. The V gene lost 6 bases and the J gene lost 8 bases, with 16 bases spanning the gap. Germline-derived CDR1 and CDR2 are SNHLY and FYNNEI. The chain's CDR3 is CASRLQGGIEAFF. The CDR3 nucleotides read TGTGCCAGCAGGTTACAGGGAGGAATAGAAGCTTTCTTT.

This chain uses TRBV29-1 with TRBJ1-2; 7 nucleotides agree with TRBD1. Trimming cost V 4 bases and J 8 bases; bases outside gene matches: 16. The CDR3 covers 15 residues. Germline values: CDR1 SQVTM, CDR2 ANQGSEA. For the CDR3, the DNA is TGCAGCGTTGGGGTGCCAGGGGGGGCCATTGGAGGCTACACCTTC. It encodes CSVGVPGGAIGGYTF.

The chain uses TRBV6-1 and TRBJ2-7; TRBD1 aligns across 8 bases. V shed 6 bases, J shed 2 bases, and the junction held 6 bases outside the gene matches. From germline, CDR1 is MNHNS and CDR2 SASEGT. The CDR3 totals 14 residues. CDR3 loop: CASRRDRSTYEQYF. The CDR3 DNA follows: TGTGCCAGCAGGCGGGACAGGTCTACCTACGAGCAGTACTTC.

The J gene is TRBJ1-4, the V gene TRBV18; tentative D call: TRBD1 (5 bases). There are 15 residues in the CDR3. The germline V gene has CDR1 KGHSH and CDR2 LQKENI. The V gene lost 2 bases and the J gene lost 5 bases, with 12 bases spanning the gap. The CDR3 reads CASSPSEGSNEKLFF. In DNA form, the CDR3 reads TGTGCCAGCTCACCATCGGAGGGGTCGAATGAAAAACTGTTTTTT.

The chain couples TRBV19 to TRBJ2-2; the D is unclear. The CDR3 has 13 residues. Per the germline V gene, CDR1 is LNHDA and CDR2 is SQIVND (reference sequence). V lost 7 bases and J 12 bases, leaving 18 bases between the germline ends. CDR3 protein: CASTDLGGGKLFF. The DNA of the CDR3 is TGTGCCAGTACTGACTTAGGCGGTGGAAAGCTGTTTTTT. Looking up the rest from reference TRBV19 and TRBJ2-2 gives the full variable domain: DGGITQSPKYLFRKEGQNVTLSCEQNLNHDAMYWYRQDPGQGLRLIYYSQIVNDFQKGDIAEGYSVSREKKESFPLTVTSAQKNPTAFYLCASTDLGGGKLFFGEGSRLTVL.

The V gene is TRBV30, the J gene TRBJ2-3, with TRBD2 matching 13 bases. Germline trimming cut 7 bases from V and 6 bases from J; bases unmatched to any gene: 7. The germline CDR1 and CDR2 sequences are GTSNPN and SVGIG (reference sequence). The CDR3 is made up of 14 amino acids. This CDR3 is CAFLLAGGRDTQYF. CDR3 nucleotide sequence: TGTGCCTTCCTACTAGCGGGGGGGCGGGATACGCAGTATTTT.

In regard to this clone: The sample carries other DNA sequences with the same CDR3. This chain joins TRBV5-1 and TRBJ2-7; D call uncertain. The CDR3 runs to 14 residues. CDR1 and CDR2 from the germline V gene are SGHRS and YFSETQ. V shed 1 base and J shed 0 bases, with 8 bases lying between them. This chain's CDR3 is CASSLTESSYEQYF. CDR3 coding DNA: TGCGCCAGCAGCTTGACAGAGAGCTCCTACGAGCAGTACTTC.

The CDR3 region is CASSPVGGINYEQYF. The CDR3 bases are TGTGCCAGCAGCCCCGTCGGGGGGATTAACTACGAGCAGTACTTC. The V call is TRBV7-2, the J call TRBJ2-7; 7 bases fit TRBD2. Trimming took 5 bases from V and 3 from J; bases not matched to a gene: 10. Per germline, CDR1 SGHTA and CDR2 FQGNSA. The CDR3 loop spans 15 amino acids.

The V gene is TRBV7-2, the J gene TRBJ2-5; the match to TRBD1 covers 8 bases. The CDR3 has 15 residues. Germline CDR1 reads SGHTA; CDR2 reads FQGNSA. After removal of 7 bases from V and 2 bases from J, the junction contained 9 bases not matched to a gene. The CDR3 reads CASTPDRGQQETQYF. In DNA, the CDR3 is TGTGCCAGCACCCCTGACAGGGGCCAGCAAGAGACCCAGTACTTC.

The chain links TRBV6-1 to TRBJ1-5, with 9 bases that match TRBD1. CDR3 length: 13 residues. From germline, CDR1 is MNHNS and CDR2 SASEGT. V trimming: 6 bases; J trimming: 5 bases; junction bases outside the gene matches: 2. This CDR3 reads CASRGQGHQPQHF. CDR3 sequence (DNA): TGTGCCAGCAGAGGACAGGGGCATCAGCCCCAGCATTTT.

This sequence joins TRBV5-1 and TRBJ2-1; 8 nucleotides align to TRBD2. The CDR3 extends over 15 amino acids. Germline values: CDR1 SGHRS, CDR2 YFSETQ. Trimming at V came to 2 bases and at J to 8 bases, leaving 9 bases not matched to a gene. Here the CDR3 DNA reads TGCGCCAGCAGCTTAATCGGGAGGGCACTCGATGAGCAGTTCTTC. It codes for CASSLIGRALDEQFF.

The chain uses TRBV5-1 and TRBJ2-7; 7 bases are shared with TRBD2. V lost 3 bases to trimming and J lost 7 bases; unmatched junction nucleotides: 13. This CDR3 is 15 amino acids long. Germline values: CDR1 SGHRS, CDR2 YFSETQ. The CDR3: CASSSLAAEGKEQYF. The CDR3 DNA reads as TGCGCCAGCAGCTCTCTAGCGGCAGAGGGGAAAGAGCAGTACTTC.

V usage is TRBV4-1 and J usage is TRBJ2-1; 7 positions agree with TRBD2. With V trimmed by 4 bases and J by 2 bases, 8 bases remained unmatched. Germline V gene data show CDR1 as MGHRA and CDR2 as YSYEKL. The CDR3 is 16 amino acids. The CDR3 spells CASSRPGGGPYNEQFF. CDR3 nucleotide sequence: TGCGCCAGCAGCCGCCCCGGGGGAGGGCCCTACAATGAGCAGTTCTTC.

The V and J genes are TRBV2 and TRBJ2-7; 10 nucleotides agree with TRBD2. This CDR3 has 15 amino acids. Germline trimming cut 6 bases from V and 2 bases from J; bases unmatched to any gene: 7. CDR1 SNHLY and CDR2 FYNNEI come from the germline V gene. The CDR3 loop is CASSSLAGVPYEQYF. CDR3 bases: TGTGCCAGCAGCTCCCTAGCGGGAGTACCCTACGAGCAGTACTTC.

The V call is TRBV18, the J call TRBJ1-1; D gene uncertain. With 3 bases removed from V and 0 bases from J, the gap between germline ends came to 14 bases. The V gene's germline CDR1 is KGHSH and CDR2 LQKENI. CDR3 length: 16 residues. The CDR3 coding sequence is TGTGCCAGCTCACCGATTTGGTCAGACCTGAACACTGAAGCTTTCTTT. Encoded protein: CASSPIWSDLNTEAFF.

The chain recombines TRBV10-1 with TRBJ2-1; no clear D gene. From germline, CDR1 is WNHNN and CDR2 SYGVQD (reference sequence). This CDR3 region has 13 residues. V was pared by 0 bases and J by 10 bases, with 10 bases between. The CDR3, as DNA: TGCGCCAGCAGTGAGTCATTGAGCTTGGAGCAGTTCTTC. Protein sequence: CASSESLSLEQFF.

Regarding this clone: The junction does not match germline at one end; this may be a read error. The V gene is TRBV18, the J gene TRBJ2-7, with 11 bases lining up with TRBD2. The CDR3 length is 16 residues. Germline V gene data show CDR1 as KGHSH and CDR2 as LQKENI. The CDR3 DNA follows: TGTGCCAGCTCATCCACACTAGCGGGAGAGAACTACAAGCAGTACTTC. Its translation is CASSSTLAGENYKQYF.

The rearrangement links TRBV19 to TRBJ2-2; possibly TRBD2 for D (6 bases). Germline values: CDR1 LNHDA, CDR2 SQIVND (reference sequence). CDR3 length: 13 residues. V dropped 4 bases and J dropped 3 bases, with 6 bases sitting between them. CDR3 region: CASSRGDTGELFF. In DNA, the CDR3 is TGTGCCAGTAGTAGGGGGGACACCGGGGAGCTGTTTTTT.

V gene TRBV10-2 combines with J gene TRBJ2-7; D remains unclear. The germline V and J ends were trimmed by 5 bases and 5 bases, with 7 bases remaining between them. The CDR3 covers 11 residues. Germline CDR1 and CDR2: WSHSY and SAAADI. CDR3 sequence: CASSSGDEQYF. CDR3 coding DNA: TGCGCCAGCAGTTCGGGCGACGAGCAGTACTTC.

A note on this clone: The same CDR3 also results from other DNA sequences found in this sample. This chain joins TRBV7-9 and TRBJ1-4; 7 nucleotides line up with TRBD1. Germline CDR1 is SEHNR and CDR2 is FQNEAQ (reference sequence). The CDR3 runs to 14 residues. The V segment lost 1 base and the J segment 7 bases; nucleotides outside the gene matches: 3. CDR3 sequence reads: CASSLGGGGEKLFF. The CDR3 coding sequence is TGTGCCAGCAGCTTAGGAGGGGGCGGTGAAAAACTGTTTTTT.